This T cell receptor beta chain emerged from a study of blood T cell repertoires in COVID-19. Overall study context: COVID-19 samples collected from the United States, Italy and Spain covered acute and convalescent phases. T cells, B-cell-depleted T cells, or PBMCs supplied cDNA or gDNA.

The J segment lost 1 base and the V segment lost 2 bases, leaving 12 bases of the junction unmatched. Germline CDR1 reads LGHDT; CDR2 reads YNNKEL (reference sequence). The CDR3 is made up of 18 amino acids. In the original processing: Estimated nucleated cell counts came from reference gene primer amplification. Only in-frame clones appear in the TCRdb table, and some are missing; sequencing was by immunoSEQ multiplex PCR. The V and J calls and the clone size are those of that table, but D and trimming were determined from the DNA. The sample lists hundreds of thousands of clones; 70% to 90% were seen once.

The chain is built from TRBV3-1 (or the pseudogene TRBV3-2) and TRBJ2-3, with 7 bases aligning to TRBD1. The sample consisted of peripheral blood. This TCR derives from a man in his forties with acute or convalescent COVID-19. The CDR3 region is CASSQNPRGRPGTDTQYF. CDR3 DNA: TGTGCCAGCAGCCAAAACCCGAGGGGGCGGCCCGGCACAGATACGCAGTATTTT.